The rows below give T cell receptor beta chains drawn from one sample of a study of blood T cell repertoires in COVID-19. TCRdb keeps only in-frame clones here, not all; method: immunoSEQ multiplex PCR. The data contain roughly 180,000 clones, just over 85% of them singletons. What was sequenced was peripheral blood. These receptors originate from a man in his fifties or sixties with acute or convalescent COVID-19. Both conserved end residues are part of each CDR3. A D gene is named only where the DNA matches it firmly. Clone size is given for some rows only: seen once, a few or many times, or a class if the clone is expanded.

V gene: TRBV5-1; CDR3 length: 13; J gene: TRBJ2-3; D gene: -; clone size: -; CDR3 protein: CASSFRDTDTQYF; CDR3 DNA: TGCGCCAGCAGCTTCAGGGATACAGATACGCAGTATTTT
V gene: TRBV19; CDR3 length: 16; J gene: TRBJ2-3; D gene: TRBD2; clone size: once; CDR3 protein: CASTGGTERIRDTQYF; CDR3 DNA: TGTGCCAGTACGGGAGGGACCGAAAGAATCCGAGATACGCAGTATTTT
V gene: TRBV9; CDR3 length: 15; J gene: TRBJ2-5; D gene: -; clone size: once; CDR3 protein: CASSVGVRDQETQYF; CDR3 DNA: TGTGCCAGCAGCGTAGGGGTCAGGGACCAAGAGACCCAGTACTTC
V gene: TRBV30; CDR3 length: 13; J gene: TRBJ1-5; D gene: -; clone size: -; CDR3 protein: CAWSVPGGQPQHF; CDR3 DNA: TGTGCCTGGAGTGTACCGGGAGGACAGCCCCAGCATTTT
V gene: TRBV10-3; CDR3 length: 13; J gene: TRBJ2-1; D gene: -; clone size: -; CDR3 protein: CAIKASVDNEQFF; CDR3 DNA: TGTGCCATCAAGGCTAGCGTCGACAATGAGCAGTTCTTC
V gene: TRBV18; CDR3 length: 15; J gene: TRBJ2-1; D gene: TRBD1; clone size: -; CDR3 protein: CASSPVSGTGDEQFF; CDR3 DNA: TGTGCCAGCTCACCGGTCTCCGGGACAGGGGATGAGCAGTTCTTC
V gene: TRBV5-1; CDR3 length: 14; J gene: TRBJ2-1; D gene: -; clone size: -; CDR3 protein: CASSLHWRDNEQFF; CDR3 DNA: TGCGCCAGCAGCTTGCATTGGCGGGACAATGAGCAGTTCTTC
V gene: TRBV29-1; CDR3 length: 14; J gene: TRBJ2-1; D gene: -; clone size: -; CDR3 protein: CSVEDRYRPGGQFF; CDR3 DNA: TGCAGCGTTGAAGATCGGTACAGGCCTGGTGGGCAGTTCTTC
V gene: TRBV3-1/TRBV3-2; CDR3 length: 15; J gene: TRBJ2-1; D gene: -; clone size: -; CDR3 protein: CASSRTAGGATQQFF; CDR3 DNA: TGTGCCAGCAGCCGAACAGCGGGCGGAGCGACCCAGCAGTTCTTC
V gene: TRBV20-1; CDR3 length: 11; J gene: TRBJ2-1; D gene: TRBD2; clone size: -; CDR3 protein: CSASGGNEQFF; CDR3 DNA: TGCAGTGCCAGCGGGGGTAATGAGCAGTTCTTC
V gene: TRBV19; CDR3 length: 12; J gene: TRBJ2-5; D gene: TRBD2; clone size: few; CDR3 protein: CASSAGRKTQYF; CDR3 DNA: TGTGCCAGTAGCGCCGGGAGGAAGACCCAGTACTTC
V gene: TRBV14; CDR3 length: 15; J gene: TRBJ1-2; D gene: TRBD1; clone size: -; CDR3 protein: CASSPPDRGYYGYTF; CDR3 DNA: TGTGCCAGCAGCCCGCCGGACAGGGGGTACTATGGCTACACCTTC
V gene: TRBV28; CDR3 length: 15; J gene: TRBJ2-5; D gene: -; clone size: once; CDR3 protein: CASSRPLGGRETQYF; CDR3 DNA: TGTGCCAGCAGTCGCCCCCTTGGGGGCCGAGAGACCCAGTACTTC
V gene: TRBV6-1; CDR3 length: 16; J gene: TRBJ1-1; D gene: TRBD1; clone size: -; CDR3 protein: CASSAPGQLANTEAFF; CDR3 DNA: TGTGCCAGCAGTGCCCCGGGACAGCTTGCGAACACTGAAGCTTTCTTT
V gene: TRBV10-2; CDR3 length: 14; J gene: TRBJ2-7; D gene: -; clone size: -; CDR3 protein: CASSDREWRYEQYF; CDR3 DNA: TGCGCCAGCAGTGACCGCGAGTGGAGATACGAGCAGTACTTC
V gene: TRBV7-3; CDR3 length: 13; J gene: TRBJ1-1; D gene: -; clone size: once; CDR3 protein: CASSRGQNTEAFF; CDR3 DNA: TGTGCCAGCAGTCGCGGACAGAACACTGAAGCTTTCTTT
V gene: TRBV28; CDR3 length: 14; J gene: TRBJ1-5; D gene: -; clone size: -; CDR3 protein: CASSLPLSEQPQHF; CDR3 DNA: TGTGCCAGCAGTTTACCCCTCTCAGAACAGCCCCAGCATTTT
V gene: TRBV11-2; CDR3 length: 16; J gene: TRBJ1-6; D gene: -; clone size: -; CDR3 protein: CASSAGGVRFNSPLHF; CDR3 DNA: TGTGCCAGCAGCGCGGGGGGGGTGCGGTTTAATTCACCCCTCCACTTT
V gene: TRBV4-1; CDR3 length: 15; J gene: TRBJ1-4; D gene: TRBD1; clone size: -; CDR3 protein: CASSQAGTGNEKLFF; CDR3 DNA: TGCGCCAGCAGCCAAGCCGGGACAGGGAACGAAAAACTGTTTTTT
V gene: TRBV4-1; CDR3 length: 15; J gene: TRBJ2-2; D gene: TRBD2; clone size: -; CDR3 protein: CASSQGAGAVGELFF; CDR3 DNA: TGCGCCAGCAGCCAAGGAGCGGGAGCGGTCGGGGAGCTGTTTTTT
V gene: TRBV6-5; CDR3 length: 15; J gene: TRBJ1-1; D gene: TRBD1; clone size: -; CDR3 protein: CASGARGIENTEAFF; CDR3 DNA: TGTGCCAGCGGGGCCAGGGGGATAGAGAACACTGAAGCTTTCTTT
V gene: TRBV27; CDR3 length: 16; J gene: TRBJ1-4; D gene: -; clone size: -; CDR3 protein: CASSRAEGATNEKLFF; CDR3 DNA: TGTGCCAGCAGCCGGGCGGAGGGAGCAACTAATGAAAAACTGTTTTTT
V gene: TRBV21-1; CDR3 length: 16; J gene: TRBJ1-5; D gene: -; clone size: few; CDR3 protein: CASSKARRYSNQPQHF; CDR3 DNA: TGTGCCAGCAGCAAAGCGCGGCGGTATAGCAATCAGCCCCAGCATTTT
V gene: TRBV28; CDR3 length: 16; J gene: TRBJ2-5; D gene: TRBD1; clone size: -; CDR3 protein: CASSPLGQGSSGTQYF; CDR3 DNA: TGTGCCAGCAGTCCCTTGGGACAGGGGAGTTCTGGGACCCAGTACTTC
V gene: TRBV27; CDR3 length: 15; J gene: TRBJ1-1; D gene: -; clone size: -; CDR3 protein: CASSLTWAPDTEAFF; CDR3 DNA: TGTGCCAGCAGTTTAACCTGGGCCCCGGATACTGAAGCTTTCTTT
V gene: TRBV5-1; CDR3 length: 15; J gene: TRBJ2-1; D gene: TRBD2; clone size: -; CDR3 protein: CASSLGLAGFDEQFF; CDR3 DNA: TGCGCCAGCAGTCTTGGACTAGCGGGATTCGATGAGCAGTTCTTC
V gene: TRBV3-1/TRBV3-2; CDR3 length: 14; J gene: TRBJ2-2; D gene: TRBD2; clone size: -; CDR3 protein: CASSFLAGAGELFF; CDR3 DNA: TGTGCCAGCAGCTTCCTAGCGGGAGCCGGGGAGCTGTTTTTT
V gene: TRBV24-1; CDR3 length: 13; J gene: TRBJ2-1; D gene: -; clone size: -; CDR3 protein: CAIPRGPYNEQFF; CDR3 DNA: TGTGCCATCCCGCGGGGGCCATACAATGAGCAGTTCTTC
V gene: TRBV2; CDR3 length: 14; J gene: TRBJ2-7; D gene: -; clone size: many; CDR3 protein: CASSDQTATYEQYF; CDR3 DNA: TGTGCCAGCAGTGATCAGACAGCTACCTACGAGCAGTACTTC
V gene: TRBV7-9; CDR3 length: 17; J gene: TRBJ2-5; D gene: TRBD1; clone size: -; CDR3 protein: CASSLGTDGQGRQTQYF; CDR3 DNA: TGTGCCAGCAGCTTAGGGACGGATGGACAGGGTCGGCAGACCCAGTACTTC
V gene: TRBV7-3; CDR3 length: 13; J gene: TRBJ1-2; D gene: -; clone size: once; CDR3 protein: CASSLGRVWGYTF; CDR3 DNA: TGTGCCAGCAGCTTGGGCAGGGTCTGGGGCTACACCTTC
V gene: TRBV28; CDR3 length: 14; J gene: TRBJ2-7; D gene: TRBD2; clone size: -; CDR3 protein: CASRPGGSYDEQYF; CDR3 DNA: TGTGCCAGCAGGCCCGGCGGGAGTTATGACGAGCAGTACTTC